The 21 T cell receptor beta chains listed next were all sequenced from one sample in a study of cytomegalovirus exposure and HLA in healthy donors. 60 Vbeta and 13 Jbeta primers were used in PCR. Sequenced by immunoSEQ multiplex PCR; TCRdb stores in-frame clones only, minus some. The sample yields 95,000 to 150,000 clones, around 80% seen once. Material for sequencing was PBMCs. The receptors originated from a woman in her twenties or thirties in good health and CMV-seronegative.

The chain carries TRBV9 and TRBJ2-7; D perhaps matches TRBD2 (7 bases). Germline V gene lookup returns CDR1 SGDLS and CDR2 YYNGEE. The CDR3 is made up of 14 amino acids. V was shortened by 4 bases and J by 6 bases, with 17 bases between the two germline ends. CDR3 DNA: TGTGCCAGCAGCCGTCGAGGGGGAGGGTCCGAGCAGTACTTC. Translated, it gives CASSRRGGGSEQYF.

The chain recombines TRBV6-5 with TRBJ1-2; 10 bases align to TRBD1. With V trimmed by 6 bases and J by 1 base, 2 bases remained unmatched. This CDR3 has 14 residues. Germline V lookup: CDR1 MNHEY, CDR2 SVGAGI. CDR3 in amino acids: CASRTGGGNYGYTF. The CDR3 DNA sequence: TGTGCCAGCAGGACAGGGGGCGGTAACTATGGCTACACCTTC.

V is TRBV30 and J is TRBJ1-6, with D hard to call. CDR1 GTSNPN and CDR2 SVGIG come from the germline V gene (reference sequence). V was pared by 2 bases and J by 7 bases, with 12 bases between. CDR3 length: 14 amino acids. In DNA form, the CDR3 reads TGTGCCTGGAGTCCCGGACTGGCGAATTCACCCCTCCACTTT. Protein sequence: CAWSPGLANSPLHF.

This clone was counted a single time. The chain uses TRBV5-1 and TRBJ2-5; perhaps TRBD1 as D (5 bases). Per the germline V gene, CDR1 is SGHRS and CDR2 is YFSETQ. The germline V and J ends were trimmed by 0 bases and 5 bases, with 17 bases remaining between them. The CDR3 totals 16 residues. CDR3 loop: CASSLGGLAGRETQYF. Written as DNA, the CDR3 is TGCGCCAGCAGCTTGGGGGGCCTTGCTGGGCGGGAGACCCAGTACTTC.

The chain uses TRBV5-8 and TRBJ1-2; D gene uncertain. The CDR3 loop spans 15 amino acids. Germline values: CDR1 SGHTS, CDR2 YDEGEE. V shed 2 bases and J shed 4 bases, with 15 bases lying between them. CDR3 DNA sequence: TGTGCCAGCAGCTTTACCCGGGGAAGAGGCTATGGCTACACCTTC. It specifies CASSFTRGRGYGYTF.

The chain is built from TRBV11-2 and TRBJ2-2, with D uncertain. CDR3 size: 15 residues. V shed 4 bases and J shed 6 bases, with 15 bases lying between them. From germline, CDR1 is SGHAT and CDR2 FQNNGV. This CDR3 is CASSSTIDTSGELFF. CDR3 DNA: TGTGCCAGCAGCTCCACTATCGATACCTCCGGGGAGCTGTTTTTT.

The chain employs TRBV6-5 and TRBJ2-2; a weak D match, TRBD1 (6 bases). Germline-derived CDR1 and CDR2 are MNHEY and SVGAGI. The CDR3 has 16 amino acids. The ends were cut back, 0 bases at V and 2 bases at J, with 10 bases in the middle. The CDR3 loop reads CASSYSLGANTGELFF. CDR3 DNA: TGTGCCAGCAGTTACTCGTTGGGGGCTAACACCGGGGAGCTGTTTTTT.

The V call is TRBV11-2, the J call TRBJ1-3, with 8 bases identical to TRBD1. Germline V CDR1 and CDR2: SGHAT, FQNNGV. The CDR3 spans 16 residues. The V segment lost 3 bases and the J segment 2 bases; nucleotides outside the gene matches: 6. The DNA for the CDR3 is TGTGCCAGCAGCTTGCCCCGACAGGGGACTGGAAACACCATATATTTT. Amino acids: CASSLPRQGTGNTIYF.

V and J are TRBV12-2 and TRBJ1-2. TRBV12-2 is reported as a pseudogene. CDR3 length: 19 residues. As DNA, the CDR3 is TGTGCAAGTCGCTTAGCGATCGCAGGAGGTTGCACCCCGAACTATGGCTACACCTTC. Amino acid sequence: CASRLAIAGGCTPNYGYTF.

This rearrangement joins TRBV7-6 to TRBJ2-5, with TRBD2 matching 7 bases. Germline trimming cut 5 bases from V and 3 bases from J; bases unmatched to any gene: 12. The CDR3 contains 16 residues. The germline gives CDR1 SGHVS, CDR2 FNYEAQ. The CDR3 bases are TGTGCCAGCAGCCGGGCCTTTCGACTAGCTGAAGAGACCCAGTACTTC. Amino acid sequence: CASSRAFRLAEETQYF.

The CDR3 region is CASSEGTGVYGYTF. CDR3 nucleotide sequence: TGCGCCAGCAGTGAGGGGACAGGAGTCTATGGCTACACCTTC. The chain combines TRBV5-1 with TRBJ1-2; 8 bases match TRBD1. V shed 5 bases, J shed 4 bases, and the junction held 7 bases outside the gene matches. CDR1 is SGHRS and CDR2 is YFSETQ in the germline V gene. The CDR3 covers 14 residues.

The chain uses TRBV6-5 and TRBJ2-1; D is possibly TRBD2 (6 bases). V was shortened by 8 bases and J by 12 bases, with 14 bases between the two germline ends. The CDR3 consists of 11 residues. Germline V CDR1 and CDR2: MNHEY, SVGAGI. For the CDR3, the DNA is TGTGCCAGCGGCCGGAGGGGTGTGCAGTTCTTC. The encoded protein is CASGRRGVQFF.

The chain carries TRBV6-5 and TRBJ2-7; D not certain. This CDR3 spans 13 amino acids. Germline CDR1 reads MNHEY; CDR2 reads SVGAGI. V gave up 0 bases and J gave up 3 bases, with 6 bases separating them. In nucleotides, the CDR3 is TGTGCCAGCAGTTACTCAGCTGGCTACGAGCAGTACTTC. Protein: CASSYSAGYEQYF.

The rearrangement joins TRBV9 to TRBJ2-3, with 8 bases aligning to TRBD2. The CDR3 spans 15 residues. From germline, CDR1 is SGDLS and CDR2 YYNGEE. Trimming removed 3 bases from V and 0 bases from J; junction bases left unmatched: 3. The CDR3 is CASSDSGTSTDTQYF. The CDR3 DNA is TGTGCCAGCAGCGATAGCGGGACTAGCACAGATACGCAGTATTTT.

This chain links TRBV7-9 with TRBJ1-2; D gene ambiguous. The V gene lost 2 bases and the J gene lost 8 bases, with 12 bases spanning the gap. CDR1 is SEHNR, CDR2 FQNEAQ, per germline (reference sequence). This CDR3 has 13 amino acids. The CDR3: CASSLSPVLGYTF. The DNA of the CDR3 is TGTGCCAGCAGCTTAAGTCCGGTCTTGGGCTACACCTTC. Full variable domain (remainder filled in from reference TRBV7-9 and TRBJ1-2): DTGVSQNPRHKITKRGQNVTFRCDPISEHNRLYWYRQTLGQGPEFLTYFQNEAQLEKSRLLSDRFSAERPKGSFSTLEIQRTEQGDSAMYLCASSLSPVLGYTFGSGTRLTVV.

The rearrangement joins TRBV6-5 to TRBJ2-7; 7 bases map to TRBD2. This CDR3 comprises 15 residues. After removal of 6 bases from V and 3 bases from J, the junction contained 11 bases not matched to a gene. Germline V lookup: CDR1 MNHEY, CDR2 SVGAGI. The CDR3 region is CASRPSLLAHYEQYF. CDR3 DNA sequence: TGTGCCAGCAGACCCAGTCTACTAGCGCACTACGAGCAGTACTTC.

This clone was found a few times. In DNA, the CDR3 is TGTGCCTGGAGTGTATCTCCGGTTCGCAATTCACCCCTCCACTTT. The encoded protein is CAWSVSPVRNSPLHF. V usage is TRBV30 and J usage is TRBJ1-6; no firm D call. Trimming cost V 0 bases and J 7 bases, with 13 bases left between them. Germline V gene sequence: CDR1 GTSNPN, CDR2 SVGIG (reference sequence). CDR3 length: 15 residues.

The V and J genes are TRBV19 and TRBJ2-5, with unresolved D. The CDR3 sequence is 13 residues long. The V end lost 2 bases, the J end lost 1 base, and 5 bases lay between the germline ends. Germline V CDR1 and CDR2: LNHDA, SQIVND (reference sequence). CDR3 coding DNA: TGTGCCAGTAGTATATGGCTCCAAGAGACCCAGTACTTC. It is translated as CASSIWLQETQYF.

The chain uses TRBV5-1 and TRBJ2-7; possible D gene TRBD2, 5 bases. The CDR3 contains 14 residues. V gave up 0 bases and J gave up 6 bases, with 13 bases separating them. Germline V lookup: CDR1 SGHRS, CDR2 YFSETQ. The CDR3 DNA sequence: TGCGCCAGCAGCTTGGGGACTGAGGGTGGCGAGCAGTACTTC. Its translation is CASSLGTEGGEQYF.

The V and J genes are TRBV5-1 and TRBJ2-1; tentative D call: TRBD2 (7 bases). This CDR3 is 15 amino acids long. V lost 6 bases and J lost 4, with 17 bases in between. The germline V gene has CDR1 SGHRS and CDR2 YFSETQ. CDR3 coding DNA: TGCGCCAGCAAACAGGGAACGGGGGGTTACAATGAGCAGTTCTTC. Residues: CASKQGTGGYNEQFF. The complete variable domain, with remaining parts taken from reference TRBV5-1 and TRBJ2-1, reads KAGVTQTPRYLIKTRGQQVTLSCSPISGHRSVSWYQQTPGQGLQFLFEYFSETQRNKGNFPGRFSGRQFSNSRSEMNVSTLELGDSALYLCASKQGTGGYNEQFFGPGTRLTVL.

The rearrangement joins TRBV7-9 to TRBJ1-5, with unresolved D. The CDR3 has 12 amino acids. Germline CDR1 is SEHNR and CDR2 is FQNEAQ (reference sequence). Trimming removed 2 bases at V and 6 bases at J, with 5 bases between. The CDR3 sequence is CASSLLSQPQHF. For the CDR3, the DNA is TGTGCCAGCAGCTTATTGAGTCAGCCCCAGCATTTT.